The present entry profiles one T cell receptor beta chain with its context. What it binds is not known. The germline gives CDR1 LNHNV, CDR2 YYDKDF (reference sequence). Trimming pared 1 base from V and 6 bases from J, leaving 19 bases between. This CDR3 is built from 17 residues. This sample stems from a study of T cells in Graves' hyperthyroidism and ophthalmopathy. Whole-study findings and limits: Most thyroid clonotypes that were expanded above 0.001 also turned up in blood.

Ophthalmopathy patients had Clinical Activity Score at least 3, NOSPECS grade at least 4, duration under 3 months. In making diagnoses, clinical symptoms, serum thyroxine and TRAb, thyroid ultrasound and orbital computed tomography were all used. What was amplified from RNA transcripts were TCR beta CDR3 regions. The HTBI set primed first-round TCR CDR3 RT-PCR. From the multiplex PCR reads, TCRdb called clonotypes with MiXCR, one entry per CDR3 protein. The table lists fewer than 500,000 distinct CDR3 sequences, approximately 14% of them singletons. The chain carries TRBV15 and TRBJ1-5, with D maybe TRBD1 (5 bases). The TCR originated in a woman in her twenties or thirties with Graves' ophthalmopathy. The sample consisted of blood. CDR3 DNA: TGTGCCACCAGCAGAGGGGGGGGACGGCTTCTTGGTCAGCCCCAGCATTTT. Translated, it gives CATSRGGGRLLGQPQHF.